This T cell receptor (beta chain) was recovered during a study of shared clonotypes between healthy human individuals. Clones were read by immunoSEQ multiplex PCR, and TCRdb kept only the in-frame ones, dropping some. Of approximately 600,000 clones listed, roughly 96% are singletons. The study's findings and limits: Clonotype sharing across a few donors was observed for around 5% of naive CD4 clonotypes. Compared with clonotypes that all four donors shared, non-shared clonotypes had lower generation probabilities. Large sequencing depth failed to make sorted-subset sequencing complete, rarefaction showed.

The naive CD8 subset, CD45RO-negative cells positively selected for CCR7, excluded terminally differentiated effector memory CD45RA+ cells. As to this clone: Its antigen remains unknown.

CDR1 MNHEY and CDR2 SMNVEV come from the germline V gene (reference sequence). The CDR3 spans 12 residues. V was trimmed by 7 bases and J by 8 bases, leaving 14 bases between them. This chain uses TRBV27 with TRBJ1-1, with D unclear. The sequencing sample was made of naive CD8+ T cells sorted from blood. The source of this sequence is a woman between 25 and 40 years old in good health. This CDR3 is CASMAHFGEAFF. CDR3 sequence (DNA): TGTGCCAGCATGGCACACTTCGGGGAAGCTTTCTTT.